These 4 T cell receptor beta chains originate from one sample sequenced in a study of shared clonotypes between healthy human individuals. Clones were sequenced by immunoSEQ multiplex PCR, and TCRdb holds only the in-frame ones, with some missing. The sample includes approximately 2,000,000 clones, 93% seen only once; the top ten take more than 1.5%. Naivety among CD8 cells was defined by CD45RO negativity and positive CCR7 selection, thereby excluding terminally differentiated effector memory CD45RA+ cells. The source material was naive CD8+ T cells from PBMCs. The receptors here all came from a man aged 18 to 30 in good health. Some clones in this sample may be carry-over from other donors' samples.

The chain links TRBV5-1 to TRBJ1-1; a weak D match, TRBD1 (6 bases). The CDR3 is 16 residues long. Germline assignment: CDR1 SGHRS and CDR2 YFSETQ. With 4 bases removed from V and 1 base from J, the gap between germline ends came to 17 bases. The CDR3 sequence: CASSIEPGQTNTEAFF. CDR3 sequence (DNA): TGCGCCAGCAGCATCGAACCGGGACAAACGAACACTGAAGCTTTCTTT.

CDR3 nucleotides: TGCGCCAGCAGCCAAGAGGGGGTAGGGGTCCATCAGCCCCAGCATTTT. Residues: CASSQEGVGVHQPQHF. V and J are TRBV4-1 and TRBJ1-5; perhaps TRBD1 as D (5 bases). Looked up from germline, CDR1 is MGHRA and CDR2 is YSYEKL. The CDR3 has 16 residues. V was cut by 0 bases and J by 5 bases, with 14 bases left in between.

The chain has TRBV10-3 and TRBJ1-6; D is uncertain. This CDR3 comprises 16 residues. Deletions cut 7 bases from V and 7 bases from J, with 20 bases between. Germline-derived CDR1 and CDR2 are ENHRY and SYGVKD. CDR3 DNA sequence: TGTGCCATCAAGGACGAGGGCACAGTCTTGAATTCACCCCTCCACTTT. This sequence encodes CAIKDEGTVLNSPLHF.

Concerning this clone itself: This sample also contains other DNA sequences that code for the same CDR3. This chain uses TRBV7-9 with TRBJ1-1; D is unresolved. Trimming pared 1 base from V and 0 bases from J, leaving 6 bases between. The germline gives CDR1 SEHNR, CDR2 FQNEAQ (reference sequence). The CDR3 length is 14 residues. CDR3 amino acids: CASSLGGLNTEAFF. The CDR3 nucleotides are TGTGCCAGCAGCTTAGGGGGTTTGAACACTGAAGCTTTCTTT.